The 24 T cell receptor beta chains reported below all come from one sample, sequenced in a study of blood T cell repertoires in COVID-19. This table comes from immunoSEQ multiplex PCR, and its TCRdb copy is limited to in-frame clones, with some not included. The sample lists 200,000 to 250,000 clones; 70% to 90% were seen once. Sequences were obtained from peripheral blood. The receptors here all came from a woman aged 18-29 years who had recovered from COVID-19.

V usage is TRBV5-4 and J usage is TRBJ2-2; the match to TRBD1 covers 7 bases. Germline CDR1 is SGHNT and CDR2 is YYREEE (reference sequence). V lost 0 bases and J lost 6; bases outside the gene matches: 5. CDR3 length: 15 amino acids. CDR3 coding DNA: TGTGCCAGCAGCTTGGAGACAGGGTCCTCCGGGGAGCTGTTTTTT. Residues: CASSLETGSSGELFF.

This clone was seen a single time. The rearrangement joins TRBV28 to TRBJ1-1; perhaps TRBD1 as D (6 bases). The CDR3 extends over 16 amino acids. V was trimmed by 4 bases and J by 0 bases, leaving 15 bases between them. CDR1 is MDHEN, CDR2 SYDVKM, per germline. CDR3 nucleotide sequence: TGTGCCAGCAGTTCCCGGGACACCTTCATGAACACTGAAGCTTTCTTT. Translated, it gives CASSSRDTFMNTEAFF.

The chain joins TRBV29-1 to TRBJ2-1; 12 bases line up with TRBD2. CDR3 length equals 15 residues. The V and J ends lost 4 bases and 7 bases, in that order; junction bases with no gene match: 8. Germline CDR1 SQVTM, CDR2 ANQGSEA. For the CDR3, the DNA is TGCAGCGTTGTGGGTCGGACTAGCGGGGCTAATGAGCAGTTCTTC. It is translated as CSVVGRTSGANEQFF.

The rearrangement uses TRBV10-1 and TRBJ2-1; the match to TRBD2 covers 8 bases. This CDR3 has 15 residues. The V gene end was trimmed by 11 bases and the J gene end by 5 bases; junction bases not matched to a gene: 14. Germline values: CDR1 WNHNN, CDR2 SYGVQD (reference sequence). CDR3 amino acids: CAGLLSGSAHNEQFF. The CDR3 nucleotides are TGCGCCGGGCTATTGAGCGGGAGTGCCCACAATGAGCAGTTCTTC.

The gene calls are TRBV5-1 and TRBJ2-1, with 10 positions matching TRBD2. The germline V gene has CDR1 SGHRS and CDR2 YFSETQ. V shed 4 bases, J shed 1 base, and the junction held 5 bases outside the gene matches. This CDR3 is 16 amino acids long. DNA for the CDR3: TGCGCCAGCAGCACAGCTAGCGGGAGTTCCTACAATGAGCAGTTCTTC. Translation gives CASSTASGSSYNEQFF.

The CDR3 loop is CASSSMTSGREEQYF. CDR3 sequence (DNA): TGTGCCAGCAGCTCCATGACTAGCGGGAGGGAGGAGCAGTACTTC. The rearrangement joins TRBV11-2 to TRBJ2-7; TRBD2 aligns across 14 bases. The CDR3 sequence is 15 residues long. The germline CDR1 and CDR2 sequences are SGHAT and FQNNGV. The junction had 6 bases not matched to a gene; V was cut back by 4 bases and J by 7 bases.

In its sample, this clone was seen a few times. This chain uses TRBV4-1 with TRBJ2-1, with D tentatively TRBD2 (6 bases). This CDR3 contains 16 residues. CDR1 is MGHRA, CDR2 YSYEKL, per germline. The V gene lost 0 bases and the J gene lost 5 bases, with 14 bases spanning the gap. The DNA of the CDR3 is TGCGCCAGCAGCCAAGAAGGGGCGGGAATTCACAATGAGCAGTTCTTC. It yields the protein CASSQEGAGIHNEQFF.

The rearrangement uses TRBV9 and TRBJ2-1; 8 bases agree with TRBD2. Germline trimming cut 4 bases from V and 6 bases from J; bases unmatched to any gene: 21. CDR1 is SGDLS and CDR2 is YYNGEE in the germline V gene. The CDR3 extends over 19 amino acids. CDR3 loop: CASSYLTPDPSGFGNEQFF. The CDR3, as DNA: TGTGCCAGCAGCTACCTTACCCCTGATCCTAGCGGGTTCGGCAATGAGCAGTTCTTC.

This chain joins TRBV9 and TRBJ1-1; D is undetermined. CDR1 is SGDLS and CDR2 is YYNGEE in the germline V gene. Trimming removed 0 bases from V and 5 bases from J, with 11 bases in between. The CDR3 extends over 14 amino acids. CDR3 residues: CASSVGPGGTEAFF. CDR3 DNA sequence: TGTGCCAGCAGCGTAGGGCCCGGCGGAACTGAAGCTTTCTTT.

This clone was observed a few times. This sequence joins TRBV7-9 and TRBJ1-4; D is unclear. The CDR3 is made up of 17 amino acids. In germline, CDR1 is SEHNR, CDR2 FQNEAQ (reference sequence). V was pared by 1 base and J by 5 bases, with 17 bases between. For the CDR3, the DNA is TGTGCCAGCAGCTTAGGGGAGTCGTCTGGAGGGAATGAAAAACTGTTTTTT. This codes for CASSLGESSGGNEKLFF.

Regarding this clone: Distinct nucleotide sequences in the sample also encode this CDR3. The V gene is TRBV10-3, the J gene TRBJ2-7; a possible D gene is TRBD2 (7 bases). The V end was cut by 2 bases, the J end by 4 bases, with 12 bases between. The CDR3 extends over 14 amino acids. Germline CDR1 and CDR2: ENHRY and SYGVKD. The chain's CDR3 is CAISEGEGGYEQYF. In DNA, the CDR3 is TGTGCCATCAGTGAGGGGGAGGGGGGGTACGAGCAGTACTTC.

The CDR3 DNA sequence: TGCGCCACCGGGGGCGGGAGTTACGAGCAGTACTTC. It yields the protein CATGGGSYEQYF. J is TRBJ2-7 and V is TRBV10-2; TRBD2 is a possible D gene (7 bases). CDR1 WSHSY and CDR2 SAAADI come from the germline V gene. V shed 10 bases and J shed 4 bases, with 14 bases lying between them. The CDR3 consists of 12 residues.

This chain links TRBV9 with TRBJ2-2; TRBD2 agrees at 8 bases. This CDR3 contains 16 residues. Germline V lookup: CDR1 SGDLS, CDR2 YYNGEE. The V segment lost 0 bases and the J segment 7 bases; nucleotides outside the gene matches: 8. The CDR3 DNA reads as TGTGCCAGCAGCGTAGCTCCTAGCGGGTTCGGCGGGGAGCTGTTTTTT. This encodes CASSVAPSGFGGELFF.

The chain is built from TRBV7-6 and TRBJ1-3; TRBD1 matches 7 bases. From germline, CDR1 is SGHVS and CDR2 FNYEAQ. Trimming removed 5 bases from V and 1 base from J; junction bases left unmatched: 8. This CDR3 has 16 amino acids. The CDR3 reads CASSRGQVSSGNTIYF. DNA for the CDR3: TGTGCCAGCAGCCGTGGACAGGTTTCTTCTGGAAACACCATATATTTT.

The rearrangement links TRBV13 to TRBJ2-1, with TRBD2 as a possible D gene (6 bases). This CDR3 region has 17 residues. Deletions cut 7 bases from V and 3 bases from J, with 22 bases between. Germline CDR1 reads PRHDT; CDR2 reads FYEKMQ (reference sequence). This chain's CDR3 is CASTPASGTQGYNEQFF. The CDR3 DNA reads as TGTGCCAGCACCCCTGCATCCGGGACTCAAGGCTACAATGAGCAGTTCTTC. The full variable domain, its missing parts supplied by reference TRBV13 and TRBJ2-1, is AAGVIQSPRHLIKEKRETATLKCYPIPRHDTVYWYQQGPGQDPQFLISFYEKMQSDKGSIPDRFSAQQFSDYHSELNMSSLELGDSALYFCASTPASGTQGYNEQFFGPGTRLTVL.

The chain couples TRBV5-6 to TRBJ1-5; D gene ambiguous. V lost 2 bases to trimming and J lost 7 bases, with 13 bases between them. The germline V gene has CDR1 SGHDT and CDR2 YYEEEE. The CDR3 contains 14 residues. The DNA for the CDR3 is TGTGCCAGCAGCTTAGGGAGCCGGGAGCAGCCCCAGCATTTT. It specifies CASSLGSREQPQHF.

The chain employs TRBV30 and TRBJ1-1; TRBD1 might be the D (6 bases). The length of the CDR3 is 13 residues. The ends were cut back, 4 bases at V and 5 bases at J, with 14 bases in the middle. Germline lookup yields CDR1 GTSNPN and CDR2 SVGIG (reference sequence). The CDR3 region has the DNA TGTGCCTGGAAACTGGGAGGGGGTACTGAAGCTTTCTTT. It encodes CAWKLGGGTEAFF.

The rearrangement uses TRBV27 and TRBJ1-3; weak D call: TRBD1 (5 bases). CDR1 MNHEY and CDR2 SMNVEV come from the germline V gene (reference sequence). The CDR3 runs to 15 residues. V lost 10 bases and J 0 bases, leaving 16 bases between the germline ends. DNA for the CDR3: TGTGCCACCAGGGAGGGCGGTCACTCTGGAAACACCATATATTTT. Translation gives CATREGGHSGNTIYF.

The sample holds a few counts of this clone. This chain connects TRBV10-2 to TRBJ1-5; 9 bases fit TRBD1. The CDR3 runs 17 residues. CDR1 is WSHSY, CDR2 SAAADI, per germline. The V segment lost 4 bases and the J segment 0 bases; nucleotides outside the gene matches: 7. The CDR3 is CASSARTGDYSNQPQHF. The CDR3 DNA reads TGCGCCAGCAGTGCCCGGACAGGGGACTATAGCAATCAGCCCCAGCATTTT.

This clone appeared a single time. V is TRBV7-3 and J is TRBJ2-2; tentatively, D is TRBD2 (6 bases). With 2 bases removed from V and 5 bases from J, the gap between germline ends came to 12 bases. Germline lookup yields CDR1 SGHTA and CDR2 FQGTGA. The CDR3 runs 15 residues. CDR3: CASSLGRDGTGELFF. DNA of the CDR3: TGTGCCAGCAGCTTAGGGCGGGATGGTACCGGGGAGCTGTTTTTT. The complete variable domain, with remaining parts taken from reference TRBV7-3 and TRBJ2-2, reads GAGVSQTPSNKVTEKGKYVELRCDPISGHTALYWYRQSLGQGPEFLIYFQGTGAADDSGLPNDRFFAVRPEGSVSTLKIQRTERGDSAVYLCASSLGRDGTGELFFGEGSRLTVL.

V is TRBV4-2 and J is TRBJ1-6; D gene unclear. V dropped 0 bases and J dropped 0 bases, with 3 bases sitting between them. The germline V gene has CDR1 LGHNA and CDR2 YNFKEQ. This CDR3 spans 15 amino acids. The CDR3 sequence is CASSQESSYNSPLHF. The DNA of the CDR3 is TGTGCCAGCAGCCAAGAGAGCTCCTATAATTCACCCCTCCACTTT.

This clone was counted a few times. The gene calls are TRBV18 and TRBJ1-5; D is unclear. With 0 bases removed from V and 4 bases from J, the gap between germline ends came to 10 bases. Per the germline V gene, CDR1 is KGHSH and CDR2 is LQKENI. The CDR3 contains 15 residues. The CDR3 is CASSPPGGRNQPQHF. The CDR3 bases are TGTGCCAGCTCACCACCAGGAGGTCGAAATCAGCCCCAGCATTTT.

This sequence joins TRBV7-3 and TRBJ2-2, with 10 positions matching TRBD1. J gave up 7 bases and V 5 bases, and 7 bases lay outside the gene matches. This CDR3 is 15 amino acids long. Germline V gives CDR1 SGHTA, CDR2 FQGTGA. CDR3 sequence (DNA): TGTGCCAGCAGCCCCGGGACAGGGGTAGTCGGGGAGCTGTTTTTT. Its protein is CASSPGTGVVGELFF.

CDR3 sequence: CASSPGTLGSIGNEQFF. CDR3 bases: TGTGCCAGCAGCCCTGGGACACTCGGTTCTATCGGCAATGAGCAGTTCTTC. The rearrangement joins TRBV5-7 to TRBJ2-1; the D gene is possibly TRBD1 (6 bases). TRBV5-7 is marked as an open reading frame, function uncertain. The CDR3 runs 17 residues. The V end was cut by 4 bases, the J end by 6 bases, with 23 bases between.